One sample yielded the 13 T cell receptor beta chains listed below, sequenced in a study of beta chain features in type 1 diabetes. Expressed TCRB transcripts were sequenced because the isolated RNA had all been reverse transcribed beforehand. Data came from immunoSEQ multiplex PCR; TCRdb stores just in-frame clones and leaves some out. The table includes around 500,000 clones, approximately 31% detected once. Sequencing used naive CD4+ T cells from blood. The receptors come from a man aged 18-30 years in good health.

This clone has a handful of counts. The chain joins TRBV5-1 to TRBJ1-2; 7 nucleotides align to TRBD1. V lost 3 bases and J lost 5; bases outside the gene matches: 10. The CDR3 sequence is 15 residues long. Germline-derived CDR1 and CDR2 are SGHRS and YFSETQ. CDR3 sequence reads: CASSSEAGQPYGYTF. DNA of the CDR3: TGCGCCAGCAGCTCGGAAGCGGGACAGCCTTATGGCTACACCTTC.

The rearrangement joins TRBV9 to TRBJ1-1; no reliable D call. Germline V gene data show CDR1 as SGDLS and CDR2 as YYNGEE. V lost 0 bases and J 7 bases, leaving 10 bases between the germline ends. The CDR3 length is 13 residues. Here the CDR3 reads CASSVDLEDEAFF. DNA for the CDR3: TGTGCCAGCAGCGTAGACTTAGAAGATGAAGCTTTCTTT.

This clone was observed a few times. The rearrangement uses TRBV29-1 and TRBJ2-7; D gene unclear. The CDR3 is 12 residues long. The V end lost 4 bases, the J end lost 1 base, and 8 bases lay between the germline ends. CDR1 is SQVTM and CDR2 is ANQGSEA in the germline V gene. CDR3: CSVVKESYEQYF. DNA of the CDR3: TGCAGCGTTGTTAAGGAGTCCTACGAGCAGTACTTC.

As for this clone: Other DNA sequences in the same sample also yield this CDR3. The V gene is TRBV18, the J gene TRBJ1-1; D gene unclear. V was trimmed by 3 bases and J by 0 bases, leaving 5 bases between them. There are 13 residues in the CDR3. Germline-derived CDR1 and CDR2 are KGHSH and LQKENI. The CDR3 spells CASSPDLNTEAFF. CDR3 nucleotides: TGTGCCAGCTCACCCGACTTGAACACTGAAGCTTTCTTT.

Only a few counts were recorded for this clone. The CDR3 here is CASSVGGQDRVYEQYF. CDR3 DNA sequence: TGTGCCAGCAGCGTAGGAGGGCAGGACCGGGTCTACGAGCAGTACTTC. The V and J genes are TRBV9 and TRBJ2-7, with D possibly being TRBD2 (5 bases). The CDR3 covers 16 residues. Trimming removed 0 bases at V and 3 bases at J, with 16 bases between. Germline CDR1 and CDR2: SGDLS and YYNGEE.

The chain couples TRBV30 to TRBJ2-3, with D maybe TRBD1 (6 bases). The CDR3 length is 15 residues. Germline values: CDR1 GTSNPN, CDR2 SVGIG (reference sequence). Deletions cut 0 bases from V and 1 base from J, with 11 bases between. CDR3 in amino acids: CAWSVQGGGTDTQYF. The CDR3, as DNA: TGTGCCTGGAGTGTACAGGGCGGTGGCACAGATACGCAGTATTTT.

The CDR3 is CATSSPAVGAETQYF. The CDR3, as DNA: TGTGCCACCAGCTCCCCAGCCGTGGGGGCCGAGACCCAGTACTTC. The rearrangement uses TRBV15 and TRBJ2-5; D perhaps matches TRBD1 (6 bases). The V end was cut by 5 bases, the J end by 5 bases, with 18 bases between. The CDR3 consists of 15 residues. The germline V gene encodes CDR1 LNHNV and CDR2 YYDKDF (reference sequence).

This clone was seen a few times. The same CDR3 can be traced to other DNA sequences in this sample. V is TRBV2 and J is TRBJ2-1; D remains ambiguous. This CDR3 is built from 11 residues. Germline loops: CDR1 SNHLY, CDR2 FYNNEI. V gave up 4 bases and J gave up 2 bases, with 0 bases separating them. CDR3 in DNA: TGTGCCAGCAGTGCCTACAATGAGCAGTTCTTC. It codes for CASSAYNEQFF.

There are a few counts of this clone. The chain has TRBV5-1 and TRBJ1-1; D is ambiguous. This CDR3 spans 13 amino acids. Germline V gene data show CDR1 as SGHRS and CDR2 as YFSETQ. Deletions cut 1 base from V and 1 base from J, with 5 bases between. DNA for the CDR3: TGCGCCAGCAGCTTGTCTCGGAACACTGAAGCTTTCTTT. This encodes CASSLSRNTEAFF.

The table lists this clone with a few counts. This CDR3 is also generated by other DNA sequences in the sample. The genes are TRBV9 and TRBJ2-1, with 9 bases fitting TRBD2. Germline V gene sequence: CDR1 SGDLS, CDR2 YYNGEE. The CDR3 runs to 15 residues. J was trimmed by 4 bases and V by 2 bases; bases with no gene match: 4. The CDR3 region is CASSVSSGTYNEQFF. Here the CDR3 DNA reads TGTGCCAGCAGCGTGTCTAGCGGGACTTACAATGAGCAGTTCTTC. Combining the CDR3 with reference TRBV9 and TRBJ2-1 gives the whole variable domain DSGVTQTPKHLITATGQRVTLRCSPRSGDLSVYWYQQSLDQGLQFLIQYYNGEERAKGNILERFSAQQFPDLHSELNLSSLELGDSALYFCASSVSSGTYNEQFFGPGTRLTVL.

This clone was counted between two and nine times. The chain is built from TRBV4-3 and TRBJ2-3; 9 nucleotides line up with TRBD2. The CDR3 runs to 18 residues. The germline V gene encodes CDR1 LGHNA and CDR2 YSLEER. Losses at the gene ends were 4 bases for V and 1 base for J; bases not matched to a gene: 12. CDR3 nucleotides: TGCGCCAGCAGCCCGAACGGCGGGACTAGCAGCCGCACAGATACGCAGTATTTT. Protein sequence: CASSPNGGTSSRTDTQYF.

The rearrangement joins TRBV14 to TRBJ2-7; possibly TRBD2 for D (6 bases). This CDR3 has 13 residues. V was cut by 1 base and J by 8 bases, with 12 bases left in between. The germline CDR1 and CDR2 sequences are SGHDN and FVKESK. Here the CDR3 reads CASSQAGAGKQYF. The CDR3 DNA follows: TGTGCCAGCAGCCAAGCGGGAGCTGGAAAGCAGTACTTC.

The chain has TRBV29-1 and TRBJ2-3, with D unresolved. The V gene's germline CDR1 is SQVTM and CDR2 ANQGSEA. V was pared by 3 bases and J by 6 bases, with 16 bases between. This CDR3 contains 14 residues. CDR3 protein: CSVEISPVRDTQYF. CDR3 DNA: TGCAGCGTTGAGATTAGTCCGGTCCGGGATACGCAGTATTTT.